This TCR beta chain came from a study of T cells in Graves' hyperthyroidism and ophthalmopathy. On the study more broadly: The authors collected peripheral blood at initial diagnosis, before any treatment. Study results and caveats: Most clonotypes that expanded in the thyroid above 0.001 also showed up in blood. From stable hyperthyroidism, ophthalmopathy was set apart by a 13 V-J model.

Exclusion of a patient resulted from uncontrolled infection, other autoimmune disease, pregnancy or lactation. This clonotype has at least ten counts. The antigen is undetermined. RNA transcripts gave rise to amplified TCR beta CDR3 regions. The HTBI primer set drove a first-round RT-PCR of the TCR CDR3. In TCRdb, the multiplex PCR reads were re-called with MiXCR into one record per CDR3 protein. The data show approximately 330,000 distinct CDR3 sequences, about 20% seen once. V lost 5 bases, J lost 1 base, and 20 bases lay in between. Per germline, CDR1 SGHVS and CDR2 FNYEAQ. The CDR3 is 17 residues long.

The chain couples TRBV7-6 to TRBJ1-1; no clear D gene. This TCR was recovered from a woman in her fifties or sixties with Graves' hyperthyroidism. What was sequenced was blood. CDR3 residues: CASSPRMGVRGNTEAFF. The CDR3 region has the DNA TGTGCCAGCAGCCCACGAATGGGCGTTCGGGGGAACACTGAAGCTTTCTTT.